The T cell receptor (beta chain) described here comes from a study of control samples from healthy donors and cancer patients. Sequenced by immunoSEQ multiplex PCR; TCRdb stores in-frame clones only, minus some. The sample has about 30,000 clones, around 91% seen once. This clone was seen a single time. The V gene's germline CDR1 is MGHDK and CDR2 SYGVNS. This CDR3 has 15 amino acids. Trimming removed 8 bases from V and 0 bases from J, with 14 bases in between. The rearrangement links TRBV25-1 to TRBJ1-3; D may be TRBD1 (5 bases). The sample consisted of PBMCs. The sequence came from a man between 50 and 59 years old with lung cancer. CDR3 nucleotide sequence: TGTGCCAGCGGCGGGACGGCCAACTCTGGAAACACCATATATTTT. It specifies CASGGTANSGNTIYF.